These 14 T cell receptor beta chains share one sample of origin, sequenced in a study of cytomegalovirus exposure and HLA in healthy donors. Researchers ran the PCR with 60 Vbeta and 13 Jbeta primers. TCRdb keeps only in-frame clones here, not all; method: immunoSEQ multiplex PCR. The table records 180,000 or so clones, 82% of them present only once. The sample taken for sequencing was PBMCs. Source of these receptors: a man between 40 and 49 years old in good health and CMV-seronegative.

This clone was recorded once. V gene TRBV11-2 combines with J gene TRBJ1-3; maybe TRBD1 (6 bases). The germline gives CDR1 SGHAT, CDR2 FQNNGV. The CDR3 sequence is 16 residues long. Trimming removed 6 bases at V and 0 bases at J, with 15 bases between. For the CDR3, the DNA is TGTGCCAGCAGGCAATCAACAGGGAGCTCTGGAAACACCATATATTTT. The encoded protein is CASRQSTGSSGNTIYF.

Written as DNA, the CDR3 is TGTGCCAGCAGCCCCGGAGGGCGGGGAGGGGATGGCTACACCTTC. It encodes CASSPGGRGGDGYTF. The J gene is TRBJ1-2, the V gene TRBV7-2, with D possibly being TRBD1 (5 bases). The CDR3 loop spans 15 amino acids. Trimming stripped 5 bases from V and 6 bases from J, with 19 bases between. Germline loops: CDR1 SGHTA, CDR2 FQGNSA.

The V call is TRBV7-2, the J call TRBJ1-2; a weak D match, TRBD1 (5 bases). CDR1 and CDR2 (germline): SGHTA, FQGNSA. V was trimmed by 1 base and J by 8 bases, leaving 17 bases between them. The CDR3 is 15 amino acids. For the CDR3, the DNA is TGTGCCAGCAGCTTAGAGGGTCGGGGGTGGTACGGCTACACCTTC. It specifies CASSLEGRGWYGYTF.

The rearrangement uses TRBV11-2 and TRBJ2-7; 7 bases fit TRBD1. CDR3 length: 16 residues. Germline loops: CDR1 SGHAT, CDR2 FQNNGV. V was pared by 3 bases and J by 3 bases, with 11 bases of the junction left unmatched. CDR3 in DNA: TGTGCCAGCAGCTTCGTACAGGGGACGCTTAACTACGAGCAGTACTTC. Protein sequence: CASSFVQGTLNYEQYF.

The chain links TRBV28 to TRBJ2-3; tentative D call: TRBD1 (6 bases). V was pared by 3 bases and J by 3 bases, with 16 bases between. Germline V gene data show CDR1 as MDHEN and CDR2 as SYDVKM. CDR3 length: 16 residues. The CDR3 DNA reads TGTGCCAGCAGTTTTTCCAGGGGAAGGTTGACAGATACGCAGTATTTT. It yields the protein CASSFSRGRLTDTQYF.

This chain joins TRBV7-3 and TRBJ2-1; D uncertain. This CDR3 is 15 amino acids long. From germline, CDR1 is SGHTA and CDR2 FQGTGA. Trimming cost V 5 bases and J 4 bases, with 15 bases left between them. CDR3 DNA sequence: TGTGCCAGCAGCCCTCGGCCGACCGGGTACAATGAGCAGTTCTTC. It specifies CASSPRPTGYNEQFF.

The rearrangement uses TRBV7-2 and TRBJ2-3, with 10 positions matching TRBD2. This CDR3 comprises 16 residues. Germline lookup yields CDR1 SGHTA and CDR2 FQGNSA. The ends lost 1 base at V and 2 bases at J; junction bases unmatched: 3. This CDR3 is CASSLGTSGYTDTQYF. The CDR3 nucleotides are TGTGCCAGCAGCTTAGGGACTAGCGGATACACAGATACGCAGTATTTT. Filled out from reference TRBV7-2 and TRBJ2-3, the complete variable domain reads GAGVSQSPSNKVTEKGKDVELRCDPISGHTALYWYRQSLGQGLEFLIYFQGNSAPDKSGLPSDRFSAERTGGSVSTLTIQRTQQEDSAVYLCASSLGTSGYTDTQYFGPGTRLTVL.

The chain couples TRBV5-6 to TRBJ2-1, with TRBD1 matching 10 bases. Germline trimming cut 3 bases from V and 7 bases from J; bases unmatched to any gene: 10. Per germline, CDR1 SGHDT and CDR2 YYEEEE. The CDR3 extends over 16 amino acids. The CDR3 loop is CASSYYRDRGQNEQFF. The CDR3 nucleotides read TGTGCCAGCAGCTACTACCGGGACAGGGGCCAGAATGAGCAGTTCTTC.

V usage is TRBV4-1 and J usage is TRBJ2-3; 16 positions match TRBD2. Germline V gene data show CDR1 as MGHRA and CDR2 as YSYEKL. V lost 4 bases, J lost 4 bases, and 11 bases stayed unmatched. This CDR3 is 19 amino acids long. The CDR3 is CASSPPRGTSGGAADTQYF. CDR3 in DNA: TGCGCCAGCAGCCCACCCCGAGGGACTAGCGGGGGGGCGGCAGATACGCAGTATTTT.

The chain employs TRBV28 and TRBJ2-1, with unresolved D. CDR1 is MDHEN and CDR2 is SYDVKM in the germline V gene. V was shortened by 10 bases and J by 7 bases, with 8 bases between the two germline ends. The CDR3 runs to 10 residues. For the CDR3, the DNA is TGTGCCACCGCTAGGAATGAGCAGTTCTTC. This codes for CATARNEQFF. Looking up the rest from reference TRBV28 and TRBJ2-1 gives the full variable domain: DVKVTQSSRYLVKRTGEKVFLECVQDMDHENMFWYRQDPGLGLRLIYFSYDVKMKEKGDIPEGYSVSREKKERFSLILESASTNQTSMYLCATARNEQFFGPGTRLTVL.

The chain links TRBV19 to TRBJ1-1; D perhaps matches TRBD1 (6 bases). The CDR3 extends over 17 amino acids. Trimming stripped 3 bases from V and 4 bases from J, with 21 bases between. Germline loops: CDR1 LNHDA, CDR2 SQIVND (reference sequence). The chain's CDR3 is CASSIKVIQGMITEAFF. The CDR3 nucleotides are TGTGCCAGTAGTATTAAGGTCATCCAGGGGATGATCACTGAAGCTTTCTTT.

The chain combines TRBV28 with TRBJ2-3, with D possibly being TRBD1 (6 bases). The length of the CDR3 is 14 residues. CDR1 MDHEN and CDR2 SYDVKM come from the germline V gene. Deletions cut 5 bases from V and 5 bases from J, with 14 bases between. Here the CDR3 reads CASSPAGAGDTQYF. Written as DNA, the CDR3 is TGTGCCAGCAGTCCGGCAGGGGCAGGAGATACGCAGTATTTT. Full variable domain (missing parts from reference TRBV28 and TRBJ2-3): DVKVTQSSRYLVKRTGEKVFLECVQDMDHENMFWYRQDPGLGLRLIYFSYDVKMKEKGDIPEGYSVSREKKERFSLILESASTNQTSMYLCASSPAGAGDTQYFGPGTRLTVL.

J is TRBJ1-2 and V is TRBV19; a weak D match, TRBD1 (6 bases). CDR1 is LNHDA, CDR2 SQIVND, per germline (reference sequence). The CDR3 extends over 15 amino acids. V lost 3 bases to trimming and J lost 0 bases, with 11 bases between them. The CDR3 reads CASSIQGPANYGYTF. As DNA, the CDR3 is TGTGCCAGTAGTATTCAGGGGCCCGCTAACTATGGCTACACCTTC.

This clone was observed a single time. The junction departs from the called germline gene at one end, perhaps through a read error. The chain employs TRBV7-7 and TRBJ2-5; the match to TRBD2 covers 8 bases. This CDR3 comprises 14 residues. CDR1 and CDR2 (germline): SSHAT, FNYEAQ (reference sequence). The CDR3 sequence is CASSLRAGGETQYF. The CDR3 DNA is TGTGCTAGCAGCTTAAGGGCGGGGGGAGAGACCCAGTACTTC.